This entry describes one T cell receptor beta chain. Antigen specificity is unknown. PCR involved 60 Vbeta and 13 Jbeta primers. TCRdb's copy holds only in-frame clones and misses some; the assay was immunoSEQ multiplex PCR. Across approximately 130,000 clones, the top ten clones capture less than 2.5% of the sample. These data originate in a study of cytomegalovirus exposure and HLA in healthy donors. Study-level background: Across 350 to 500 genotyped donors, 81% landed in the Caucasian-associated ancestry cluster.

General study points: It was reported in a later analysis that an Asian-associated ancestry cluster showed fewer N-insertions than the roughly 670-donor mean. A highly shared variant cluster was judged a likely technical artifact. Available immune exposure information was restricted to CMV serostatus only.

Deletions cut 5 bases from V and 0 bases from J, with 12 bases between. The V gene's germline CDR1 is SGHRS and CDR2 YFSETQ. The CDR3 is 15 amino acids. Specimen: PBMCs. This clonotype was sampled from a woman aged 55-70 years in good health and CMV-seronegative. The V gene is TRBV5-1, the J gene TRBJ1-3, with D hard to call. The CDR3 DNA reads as TGCGCCAGCAGGCAGGACGGGATCTCTGGAAACACCATATATTTT. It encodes CASRQDGISGNTIYF.